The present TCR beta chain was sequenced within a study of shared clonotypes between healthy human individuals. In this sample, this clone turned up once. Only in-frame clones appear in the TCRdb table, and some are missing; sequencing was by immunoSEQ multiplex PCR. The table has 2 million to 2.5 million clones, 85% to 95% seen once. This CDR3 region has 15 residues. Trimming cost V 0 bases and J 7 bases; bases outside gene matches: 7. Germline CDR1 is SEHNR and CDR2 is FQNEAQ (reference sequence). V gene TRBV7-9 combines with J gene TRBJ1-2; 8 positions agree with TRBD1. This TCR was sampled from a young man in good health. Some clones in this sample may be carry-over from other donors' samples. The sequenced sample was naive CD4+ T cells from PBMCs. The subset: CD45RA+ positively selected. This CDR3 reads CASSLAETQGAGYTF. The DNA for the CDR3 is TGTGCCAGCAGCTTAGCGGAGACGCAGGGGGCTGGCTACACCTTC.